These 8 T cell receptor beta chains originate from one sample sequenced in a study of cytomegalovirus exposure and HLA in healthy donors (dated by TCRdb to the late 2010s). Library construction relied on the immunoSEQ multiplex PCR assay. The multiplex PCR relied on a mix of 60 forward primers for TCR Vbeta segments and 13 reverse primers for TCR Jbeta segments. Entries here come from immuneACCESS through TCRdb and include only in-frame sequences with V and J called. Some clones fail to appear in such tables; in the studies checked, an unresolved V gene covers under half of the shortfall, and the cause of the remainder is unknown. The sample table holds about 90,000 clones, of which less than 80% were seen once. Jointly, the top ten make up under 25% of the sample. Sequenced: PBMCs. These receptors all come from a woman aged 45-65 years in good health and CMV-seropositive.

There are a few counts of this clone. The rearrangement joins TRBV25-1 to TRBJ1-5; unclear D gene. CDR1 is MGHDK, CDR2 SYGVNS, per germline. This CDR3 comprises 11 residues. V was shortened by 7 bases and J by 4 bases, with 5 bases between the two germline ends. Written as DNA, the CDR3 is TGTGCCAGCACTCGGAATCAGCCCCAGCATTTT. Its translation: CASTRNQPQHF.

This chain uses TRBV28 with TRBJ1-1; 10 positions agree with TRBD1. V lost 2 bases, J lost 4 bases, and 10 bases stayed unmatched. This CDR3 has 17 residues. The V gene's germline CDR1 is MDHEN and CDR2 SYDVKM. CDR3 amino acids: CASSLVFPGQGSTEAFF. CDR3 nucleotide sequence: TGTGCCAGCAGTTTAGTTTTTCCGGGACAGGGGAGCACTGAAGCTTTCTTT. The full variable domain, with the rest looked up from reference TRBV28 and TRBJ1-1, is DVKVTQSSRYLVKRTGEKVFLECVQDMDHENMFWYRQDPGLGLRLIYFSYDVKMKEKGDIPEGYSVSREKKERFSLILESASTNQTSMYLCASSLVFPGQGSTEAFFGQGTRLTVV.

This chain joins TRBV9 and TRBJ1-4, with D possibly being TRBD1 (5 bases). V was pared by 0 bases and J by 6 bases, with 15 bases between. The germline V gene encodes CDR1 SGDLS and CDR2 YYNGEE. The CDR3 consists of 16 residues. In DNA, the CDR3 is TGTGCCAGCAGCGTAGCCGGGACTCCCGGGCATGAAAAACTGTTTTTT. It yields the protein CASSVAGTPGHEKLFF.

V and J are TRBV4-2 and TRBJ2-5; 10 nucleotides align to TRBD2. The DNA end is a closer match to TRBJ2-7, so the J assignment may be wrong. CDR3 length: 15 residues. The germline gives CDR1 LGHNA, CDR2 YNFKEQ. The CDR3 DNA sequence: TGTGCCAGCAGCCCCCTAGCGGGGGCCGACTACGAGCAGTACTTC. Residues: CASSPLAGADYEQYF.

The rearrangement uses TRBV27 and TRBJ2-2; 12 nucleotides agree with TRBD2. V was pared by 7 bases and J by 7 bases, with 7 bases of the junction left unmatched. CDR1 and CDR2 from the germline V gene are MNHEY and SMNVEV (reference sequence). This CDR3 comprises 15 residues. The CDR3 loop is CASNLAGGLGGELFF. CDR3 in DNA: TGTGCCAGCAATCTAGCGGGGGGGCTGGGCGGGGAGCTGTTTTTT.

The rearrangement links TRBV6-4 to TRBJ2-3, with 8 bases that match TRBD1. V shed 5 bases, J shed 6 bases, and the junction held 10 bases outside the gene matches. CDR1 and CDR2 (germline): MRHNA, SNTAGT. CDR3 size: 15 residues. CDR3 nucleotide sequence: TGTGCCAGCAGTTACAGGGGGACTCCCGAGGATACGCAGTATTTT. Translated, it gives CASSYRGTPEDTQYF.

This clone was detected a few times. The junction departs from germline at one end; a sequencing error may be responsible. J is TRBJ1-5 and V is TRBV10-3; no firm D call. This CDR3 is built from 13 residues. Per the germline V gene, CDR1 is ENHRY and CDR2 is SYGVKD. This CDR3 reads CASSYEGYQPQHF. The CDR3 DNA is TGTGCCAGCAGTTACGAGGGTTATCAGCCCCAGCATTTT.

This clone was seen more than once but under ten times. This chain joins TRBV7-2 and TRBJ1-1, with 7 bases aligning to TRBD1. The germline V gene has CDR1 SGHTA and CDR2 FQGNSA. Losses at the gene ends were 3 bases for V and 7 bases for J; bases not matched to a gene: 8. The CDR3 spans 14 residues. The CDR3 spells CASSFLQGTGEAFF. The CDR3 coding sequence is TGTGCCAGCAGCTTCCTACAGGGGACCGGTGAAGCTTTCTTT.